This TCR beta chain was sequenced during a study of T cell changes during pregnancy in multiple sclerosis. Libraries were prepared by immunoSEQ multiplex PCR; TCRdb keeps only in-frame clonotypes and omits some of them. The data show roughly 47,000 clones, approximately 94% seen once. Trimming pared 7 bases from V and 0 bases from J, leaving 13 bases between. This CDR3 comprises 15 residues. Germline CDR1 is LNHDA and CDR2 is SQIVND (reference sequence). The sample in question was CD8+ T cells from peripheral blood mononuclear cells, obtained before pregnancy. The chain combines TRBV19 with TRBJ1-5, with D perhaps matching TRBD1 (5 bases). The sequence was obtained from a female donor with multiple sclerosis, enrolled in a pregnancy study. The CDR3 here is CASNSWGDSNQPQHF. The CDR3 DNA follows: TGTGCCAGTAATAGCTGGGGCGATAGCAATCAGCCCCAGCATTTT.